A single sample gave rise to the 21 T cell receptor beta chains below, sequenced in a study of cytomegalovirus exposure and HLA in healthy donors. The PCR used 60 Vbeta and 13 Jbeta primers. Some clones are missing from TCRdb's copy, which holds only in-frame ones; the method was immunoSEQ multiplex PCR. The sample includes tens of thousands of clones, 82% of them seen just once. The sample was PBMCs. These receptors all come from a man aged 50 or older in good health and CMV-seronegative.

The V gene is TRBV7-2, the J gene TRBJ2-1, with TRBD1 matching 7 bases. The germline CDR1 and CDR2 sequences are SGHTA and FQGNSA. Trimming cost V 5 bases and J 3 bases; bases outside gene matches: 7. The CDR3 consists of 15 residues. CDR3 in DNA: TGTGCCAGCAGCCTCCGGGACAGCCTCTACAATGAGCAGTTCTTC. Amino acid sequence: CASSLRDSLYNEQFF.

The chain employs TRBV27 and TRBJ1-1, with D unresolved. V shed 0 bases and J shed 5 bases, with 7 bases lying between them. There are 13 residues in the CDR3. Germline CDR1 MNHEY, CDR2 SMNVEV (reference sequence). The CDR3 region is CASSLSGSTEAFF. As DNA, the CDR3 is TGTGCCAGCAGTTTATCAGGGAGTACTGAAGCTTTCTTT.

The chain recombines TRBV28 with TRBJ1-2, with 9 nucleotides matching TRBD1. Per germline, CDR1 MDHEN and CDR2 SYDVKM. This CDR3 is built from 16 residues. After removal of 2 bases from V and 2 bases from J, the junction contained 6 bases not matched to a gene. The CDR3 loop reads CASSLPGQGGNYGYTF. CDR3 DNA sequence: TGTGCCAGCAGTTTACCGGGACAGGGAGGAAACTATGGCTACACCTTC.

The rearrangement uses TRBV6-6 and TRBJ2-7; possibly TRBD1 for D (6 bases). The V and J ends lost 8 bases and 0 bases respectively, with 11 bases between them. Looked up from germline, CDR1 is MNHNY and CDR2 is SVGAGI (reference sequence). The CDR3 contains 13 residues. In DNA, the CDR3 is TGTGCCAGCGGGACACCCAGCTCCTACGAGCAGTACTTC. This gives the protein CASGTPSSYEQYF.

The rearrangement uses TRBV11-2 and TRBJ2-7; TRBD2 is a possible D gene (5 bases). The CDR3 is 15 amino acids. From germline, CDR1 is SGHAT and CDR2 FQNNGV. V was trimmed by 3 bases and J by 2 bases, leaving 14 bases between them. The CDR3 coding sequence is TGTGCCAGCAGCTTGGGTAGGGCGGGCACCTACGAGCAGTACTTC. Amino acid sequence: CASSLGRAGTYEQYF.

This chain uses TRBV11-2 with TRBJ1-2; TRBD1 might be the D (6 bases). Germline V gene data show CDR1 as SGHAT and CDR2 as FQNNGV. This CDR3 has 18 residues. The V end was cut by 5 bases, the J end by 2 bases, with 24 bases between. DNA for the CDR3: TGTGCCAGCAGCAGCGACAGGATCTATCACGCAGGAAACTATGGCTACACCTTC. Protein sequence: CASSSDRIYHAGNYGYTF.

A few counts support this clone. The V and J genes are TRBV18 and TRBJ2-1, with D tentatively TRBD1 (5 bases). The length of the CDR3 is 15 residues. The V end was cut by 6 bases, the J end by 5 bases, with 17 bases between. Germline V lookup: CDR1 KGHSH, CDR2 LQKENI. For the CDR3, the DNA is TGTGCCAGCTCCCCTCTTTGGGGCAGCGACAATGAGCAGTTCTTC. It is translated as CASSPLWGSDNEQFF.

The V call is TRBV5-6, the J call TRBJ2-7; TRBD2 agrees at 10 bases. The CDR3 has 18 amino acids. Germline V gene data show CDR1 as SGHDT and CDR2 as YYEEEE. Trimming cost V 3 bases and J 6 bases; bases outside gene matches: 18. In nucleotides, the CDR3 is TGTGCCAGCAGCTCGATTGTCGACCACGAGCGGGAGGGCCGCGAGCAGTACTTC. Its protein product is CASSSIVDHEREGREQYF.

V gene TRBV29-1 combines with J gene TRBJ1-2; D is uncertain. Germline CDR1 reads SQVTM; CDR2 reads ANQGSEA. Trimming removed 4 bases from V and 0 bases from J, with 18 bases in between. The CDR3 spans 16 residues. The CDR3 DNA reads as TGCAGCGTTGCCCAAGGGAGGGCCGATGCTAACTATGGCTACACCTTC. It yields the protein CSVAQGRADANYGYTF. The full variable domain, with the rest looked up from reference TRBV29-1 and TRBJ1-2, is SAVISQKPSRDICQRGTSLTIQCQVDSQVTMMFWYRQQPGQSLTLIATANQGSEATYESGFVIDKFPISRPNLTFSTLTVSNMSPEDSSIYLCSVAQGRADANYGYTFGSGTRLTVV.

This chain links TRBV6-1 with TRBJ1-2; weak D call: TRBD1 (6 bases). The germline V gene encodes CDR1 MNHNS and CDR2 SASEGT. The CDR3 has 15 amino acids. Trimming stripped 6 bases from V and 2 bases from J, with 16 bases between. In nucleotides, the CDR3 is TGTGCCAGCAGCCTAGGGGGGGGCGGCAACTATGGCTACACCTTC. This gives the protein CASSLGGGGNYGYTF.

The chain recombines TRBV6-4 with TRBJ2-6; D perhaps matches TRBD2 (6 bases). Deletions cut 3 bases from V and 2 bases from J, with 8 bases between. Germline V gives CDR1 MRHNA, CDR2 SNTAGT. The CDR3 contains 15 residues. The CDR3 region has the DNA TGTGCCAGCAGTGAGGGGAGGACTGGGGCCAACGTCCTGACTTTC. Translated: CASSEGRTGANVLTF.

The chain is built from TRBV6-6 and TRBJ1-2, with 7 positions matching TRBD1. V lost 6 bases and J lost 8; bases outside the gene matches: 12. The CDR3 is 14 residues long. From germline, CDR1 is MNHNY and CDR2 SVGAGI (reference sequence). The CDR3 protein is CASRISDRENGYTF. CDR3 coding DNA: TGTGCCAGCAGGATCTCAGACAGGGAGAACGGCTACACCTTC.

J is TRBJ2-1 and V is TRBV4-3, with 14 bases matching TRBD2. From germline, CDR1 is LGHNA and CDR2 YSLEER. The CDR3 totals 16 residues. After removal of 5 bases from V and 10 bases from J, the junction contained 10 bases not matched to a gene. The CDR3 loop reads CASSVDGTSGRREQFF. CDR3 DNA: TGCGCCAGCAGCGTAGACGGGACTAGCGGGAGAAGGGAGCAGTTCTTC.

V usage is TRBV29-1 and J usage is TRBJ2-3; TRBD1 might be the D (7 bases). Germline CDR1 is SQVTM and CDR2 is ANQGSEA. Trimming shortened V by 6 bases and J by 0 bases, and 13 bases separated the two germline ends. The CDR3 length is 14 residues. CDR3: CSVPTGTSTDTQYF. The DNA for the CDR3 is TGCAGCGTCCCGACAGGGACTAGCACAGATACGCAGTATTTT.

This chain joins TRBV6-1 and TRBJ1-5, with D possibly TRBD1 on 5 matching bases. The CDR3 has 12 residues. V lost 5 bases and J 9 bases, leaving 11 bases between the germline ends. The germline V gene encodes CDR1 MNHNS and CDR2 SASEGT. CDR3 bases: TGTGCCAGCAGTCCCGGGGGACCGCCCCAGCATTTT. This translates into CASSPGGPPQHF.

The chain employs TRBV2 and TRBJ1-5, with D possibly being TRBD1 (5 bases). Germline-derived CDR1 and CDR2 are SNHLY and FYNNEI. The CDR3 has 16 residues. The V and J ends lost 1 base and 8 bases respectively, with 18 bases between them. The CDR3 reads CASSEGLSGGIEPQHF. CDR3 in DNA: TGTGCCAGCAGTGAAGGACTTTCGGGGGGTATAGAGCCCCAGCATTTT.

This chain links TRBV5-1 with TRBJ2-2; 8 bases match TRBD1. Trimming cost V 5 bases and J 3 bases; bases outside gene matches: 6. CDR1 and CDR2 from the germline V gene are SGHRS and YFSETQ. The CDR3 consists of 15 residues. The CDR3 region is CASRKDRVDTGELFF. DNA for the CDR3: TGCGCCAGCAGGAAGGACAGGGTTGACACCGGGGAGCTGTTTTTT.

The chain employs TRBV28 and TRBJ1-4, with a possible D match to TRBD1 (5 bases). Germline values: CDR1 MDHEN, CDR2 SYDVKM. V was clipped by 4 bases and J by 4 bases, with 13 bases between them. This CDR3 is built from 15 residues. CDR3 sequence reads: CASSSGSGGNEKLFF. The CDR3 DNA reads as TGTGCCAGCAGTTCCGGGTCCGGGGGTAATGAAAAACTGTTTTTT.

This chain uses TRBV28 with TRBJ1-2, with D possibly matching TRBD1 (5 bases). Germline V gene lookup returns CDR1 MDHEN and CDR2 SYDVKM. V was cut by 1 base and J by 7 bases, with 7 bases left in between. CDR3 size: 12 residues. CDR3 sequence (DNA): TGTGCCAGCAGTTTATCCAGGGTTGGCTACACCTTC. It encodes CASSLSRVGYTF.

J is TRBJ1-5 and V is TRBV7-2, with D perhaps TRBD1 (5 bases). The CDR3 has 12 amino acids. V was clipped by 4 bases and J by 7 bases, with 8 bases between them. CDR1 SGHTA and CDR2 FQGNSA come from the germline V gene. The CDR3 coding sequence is TGTGCCAGCAGCTGGGGGGGACAGCCCCAGCATTTT. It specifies CASSWGGQPQHF.

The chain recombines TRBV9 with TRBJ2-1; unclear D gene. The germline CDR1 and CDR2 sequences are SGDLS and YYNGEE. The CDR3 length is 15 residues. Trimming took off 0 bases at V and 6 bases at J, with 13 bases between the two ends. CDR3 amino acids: CASSVEPSESNEQFF. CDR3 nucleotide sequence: TGTGCCAGCAGCGTAGAGCCCAGCGAGTCCAATGAGCAGTTCTTC.